Listed below are T cell receptor beta chains from one sample, sequenced in a study of blood T cell repertoires in COVID-19. Produced via immunoSEQ multiplex PCR; TCRdb's table is partial and in-frame only. There are a few hundred thousand clones in the sample; about nine tenths occur only once, and around 2.5% lies in the top ten. Sequenced material: PBMCs or T cells enriched from blood (not recorded which). These receptors were collected from a middle-aged woman with acute COVID-19. Each CDR3 is given with its conserved first and last residue. Fields, in order: D gene, J gene, V gene, clone size, CDR3 protein, CDR3 DNA. The D gene is left open where the match is weak. Size is stated for part of the rows, as once, few or many counts, or as a class when the clone is expanded.

d_gene: NA; j_gene: TRBJ2-7; v_gene: TRBV28; abundance: NA; CDR3aa: CASSQGVEQYF; CDR3nt: TGTGCCAGCAGCCAAGGGGTCGAGCAGTACTTC
d_gene: NA; j_gene: TRBJ2-5; v_gene: TRBV19; abundance: NA; CDR3aa: CASSINPNRGQETQYF; CDR3nt: TGTGCCAGTAGTATTAACCCTAACCGGGGACAAGAGACCCAGTACTTC
d_gene: NA; j_gene: TRBJ1-3; v_gene: TRBV11-3; abundance: few; CDR3aa: CASSSSGREGNTIYF; CDR3nt: TGTGCCAGCAGCTCCTCCGGGAGAGAAGGAAACACCATATATTTT
d_gene: NA; j_gene: TRBJ2-2; v_gene: TRBV7-6; abundance: NA; CDR3aa: CASSPTYTGELFF; CDR3nt: TGTGCCAGCAGCCCCACATACACCGGGGAGCTGTTTTTT
d_gene: NA; j_gene: TRBJ2-3; v_gene: TRBV7-2; abundance: once; CDR3aa: CASNEQGGRSTDTQYF; CDR3nt: TGTGCCAGCAACGAACAGGGGGGGCGTAGCACAGATACGCAGTATTTT
d_gene: TRBD1; j_gene: TRBJ1-1; v_gene: TRBV6-5; abundance: NA; CDR3aa: CASRTGAMNTEAFF; CDR3nt: TGTGCCAGCCGGACAGGGGCCATGAACACTGAAGCTTTCTTT
d_gene: NA; j_gene: TRBJ2-7; v_gene: TRBV5-1; abundance: NA; CDR3aa: CASSLGAGQYF; CDR3nt: TGCGCCAGCAGCTTGGGGGCCGGGCAGTACTTC
d_gene: TRBD1; j_gene: TRBJ1-2; v_gene: TRBV5-6; abundance: NA; CDR3aa: CASSPRDRLAYGYTF; CDR3nt: TGTGCCAGCAGCCCCCGGGACAGGCTCGCCTATGGCTACACCTTC
d_gene: NA; j_gene: TRBJ2-3; v_gene: TRBV11-2; abundance: NA; CDR3aa: CASSFGSRTDTQYF; CDR3nt: TGTGCCAGCAGCTTTGGTAGCCGGACAGATACGCAGTATTTT
d_gene: NA; j_gene: TRBJ1-2; v_gene: TRBV5-1; abundance: NA; CDR3aa: CASSFTGDGYTF; CDR3nt: TGCGCCAGCAGCTTTACCGGGGATGGCTACACCTTC
d_gene: NA; j_gene: TRBJ2-1; v_gene: TRBV14; abundance: NA; CDR3aa: CASSQVGGSYNEQFF; CDR3nt: TGTGCCAGCAGCCAAGTCGGGGGATCCTACAATGAGCAGTTCTTC